This T cell receptor beta chain stems from a study of blood T cell repertoires in COVID-19. As for the study in general: There were acute and convalescent COVID-19 samples, and they came from the United States, Italy and Spain.

Per the study methods: Researchers report that nucleated cell counts were estimated from reference gene primer amplification. The protocol was immunoSEQ multiplex PCR, while the TCRdb copy is restricted to in-frame clones and leaves out a portion. That table is the source of V, J and clone size, and D and trimming were worked out from the DNA. The sample lists about 400,000 clones, 89% occurring once. The CDR3 loop spans 14 amino acids. CDR1 is MDHEN, CDR2 SYDVKM, per germline. V was trimmed by 3 bases and J by 5 bases, leaving 13 bases between them. The chain combines TRBV28 with TRBJ1-2; weak D call: TRBD1 (6 bases). The sequenced sample was peripheral blood. This TCR was sampled from a man aged 35-49 years with acute or convalescent COVID-19. CDR3 bases: TGTGCCAGCAGTTTCCACAGGGTTCGGTATGGCTACACCTTC. Translation: CASSFHRVRYGYTF.